Presented here are 31 T cell receptor beta chains from one specimen sequenced in a study of cytomegalovirus exposure and HLA in healthy donors. The repertoire was sequenced with immunoSEQ multiplex PCR; TCRdb's copy has only in-frame clones and lacks some. The data hold roughly 350,000 clones, with roughly 85% observed a single time. Material for sequencing was PBMCs. These TCRs come from a woman in her late teens or twenties in good health and CMV-seronegative.

The genes are TRBV6-5 and TRBJ2-7; TRBD1 matches at 8 bases. The J segment lost 5 bases and the V segment lost 6 bases, leaving 6 bases of the junction unmatched. This CDR3 comprises 13 residues. From germline, CDR1 is MNHEY and CDR2 SVGAGI. CDR3 in DNA: TGTGCCAGCAGCAAAGACAGGGGCCACGAGCAGTACTTC. Amino acids: CASSKDRGHEQYF.

This rearrangement joins TRBV7-9 to TRBJ2-5; 9 bases match TRBD1. This CDR3 has 15 amino acids. J gave up 1 base and V 4 bases, and 4 bases lay outside the gene matches. Germline CDR1 is SEHNR and CDR2 is FQNEAQ (reference sequence). CDR3 coding DNA: TGTGCCAGCAGCTCACAACAGGGGGCCCAAGAGACCCAGTACTTC. This codes for CASSSQQGAQETQYF. Full variable domain (rest looked up from reference TRBV7-9 and TRBJ2-5): DTGVSQNPRHKITKRGQNVTFRCDPISEHNRLYWYRQTLGQGPEFLTYFQNEAQLEKSRLLSDRFSAERPKGSFSTLEIQRTEQGDSAMYLCASSSQQGAQETQYFGPGTRLLVL.

The rearrangement uses TRBV7-6 and TRBJ1-4, with D unclear. Germline values: CDR1 SGHVS, CDR2 FNYEAQ. This CDR3 spans 13 amino acids. The V and J ends lost 4 bases and 8 bases respectively, with 11 bases between them. The CDR3 sequence is CASSSRLGEKLFF. In nucleotides, the CDR3 is TGTGCCAGCAGCTCAAGACTTGGGGAAAAACTGTTTTTT.

V usage is TRBV4-1 and J usage is TRBJ2-1, with D perhaps TRBD2 (6 bases). The germline V gene encodes CDR1 MGHRA and CDR2 YSYEKL. The V end was cut by 3 bases, the J end by 4 bases, with 13 bases between. The CDR3 runs to 15 residues. CDR3 in amino acids: CASSHSGNSYNEQFF. The CDR3 DNA reads as TGCGCCAGCAGCCATAGCGGAAATTCATACAATGAGCAGTTCTTC.

This clone was detected only a few times. The chain couples TRBV7-6 to TRBJ1-1; no clear D gene. The V gene lost 6 bases and the J gene lost 1 base, with 6 bases spanning the gap. In germline, CDR1 is SGHVS, CDR2 FNYEAQ. The length of the CDR3 is 12 residues. The CDR3 DNA sequence: TGTGCCAGCAGGAGCGAGAACACTGAAGCTTTCTTT. It is translated as CASRSENTEAFF. The full variable domain, in which reference TRBV7-6 and TRBJ1-1 provide the parts outside the CDR3, is GAGVSQSPRYKVTKRGQDVALRCDPISGHVSLYWYRQALGQGPEFLTYFNYEAQQDKSGLPNDRFSAERPEGSISTLTIQRTEQRDSAMYRCASRSENTEAFFGQGTRLTVV.

The V gene is TRBV19, the J gene TRBJ1-2; possibly TRBD1 for D (6 bases). The CDR3 runs 13 residues. Between the trimmed V and J ends, which lost 6 bases and 8 bases, there was a span of 16 bases. Germline-derived CDR1 and CDR2 are LNHDA and SQIVND (reference sequence). The chain's CDR3 is CASSHTGPGGYTF. The CDR3 DNA reads as TGTGCCAGTAGCCATACAGGGCCGGGGGGCTACACCTTC.

V gene TRBV4-3 combines with J gene TRBJ2-2; perhaps TRBD1 as D (5 bases). Per germline, CDR1 LGHNA and CDR2 YSLEER. The CDR3 is 14 amino acids. Trimming shortened V by 4 bases and J by 2 bases, and 8 bases separated the two germline ends. DNA of the CDR3: TGCGCCAGCAGCCGACAGATCAACACCGGGGAGCTGTTTTTT. Residues: CASSRQINTGELFF.

The chain is built from TRBV5-1 and TRBJ2-3; 9 bases agree with TRBD2. V lost 0 bases to trimming and J lost 5 bases; unmatched junction nucleotides: 13. Germline-derived CDR1 and CDR2 are SGHRS and YFSETQ. The CDR3 loop spans 18 amino acids. The chain's CDR3 is CASSLEISGSPGGDTQYF. The DNA of the CDR3 is TGCGCCAGCAGCTTGGAGATTAGCGGGAGCCCCGGAGGAGATACGCAGTATTTT.

V is TRBV4-1 and J is TRBJ2-7; 9 bases agree with TRBD2. V was pared by 4 bases and J by 0 bases, with 4 bases of the junction left unmatched. The CDR3 is made up of 15 amino acids. The germline V gene has CDR1 MGHRA and CDR2 YSYEKL. The CDR3 here is CASSPRGGSSYEQYF. CDR3 bases: TGCGCCAGCAGCCCGCGGGGGGGGAGCTCCTACGAGCAGTACTTC.

The chain is built from TRBV15 and TRBJ1-2; D is unclear. Germline V gene lookup returns CDR1 LNHNV and CDR2 YYDKDF (reference sequence). The CDR3 runs to 15 residues. Trimming removed 0 bases from V and 2 bases from J, with 10 bases in between. CDR3 bases: TGTGCCACCAGCAGAGAGGAGGCTTTAAACTATGGCTACACCTTC. Protein product: CATSREEALNYGYTF.

The chain links TRBV28 to TRBJ2-3, with TRBD1 identical over 9 bases. The CDR3 loop spans 14 amino acids. The germline V gene encodes CDR1 MDHEN and CDR2 SYDVKM. V shed 8 bases, J shed 0 bases, and the junction held 3 bases outside the gene matches. Written as DNA, the CDR3 is TGTGCCAGCCACGGACAGGGGAGCACAGATACGCAGTATTTT. It is translated as CASHGQGSTDTQYF.

This chain uses TRBV28 with TRBJ2-2; D is uncertain. The CDR3 covers 15 residues. Looked up from germline, CDR1 is MDHEN and CDR2 is SYDVKM. Trimming pared 4 bases from V and 0 bases from J, leaving 9 bases between. The DNA for the CDR3 is TGTGCCAGCAGTTCTGTTCTTCCGAACACCGGGGAGCTGTTTTTT. This encodes CASSSVLPNTGELFF.

The rearrangement links TRBV7-2 to TRBJ1-5; no definite D call. The CDR3 contains 15 residues. Germline V gene data show CDR1 as SGHTA and CDR2 as FQGNSA. V gave up 1 base and J gave up 0 bases, with 7 bases separating them. The CDR3, as DNA: TGTGCCAGCAGCTTAGGGCAAAATAGCAATCAGCCCCAGCATTTT. Translating it yields CASSLGQNSNQPQHF.

The V and J genes are TRBV6-1 and TRBJ1-5; D perhaps matches TRBD1 (6 bases). The germline V gene has CDR1 MNHNS and CDR2 SASEGT. The CDR3 has 13 amino acids. V was pared by 7 bases and J by 4 bases, with 11 bases between. The CDR3 reads CASTGQFNQPQHF. The CDR3 coding sequence is TGTGCCAGCACCGGACAGTTTAATCAGCCCCAGCATTTT.

This CDR3 is CASSVGGGPYNEQFF. Written as DNA, the CDR3 is TGTGCCAGCAGCGTGGGGGGAGGGCCTTACAATGAGCAGTTCTTC. The V call is TRBV9, the J call TRBJ2-1, with 7 positions matching TRBD2. From germline, CDR1 is SGDLS and CDR2 YYNGEE. The ends lost 2 bases at V and 4 bases at J; junction bases unmatched: 6. CDR3 length equals 15 residues.

This clone appeared a few times. V and J are TRBV7-9 and TRBJ1-4, with 7 bases aligning to TRBD1. Trimming removed 7 bases from V and 10 bases from J; junction bases left unmatched: 3. This CDR3 contains 11 residues. Germline V CDR1 and CDR2: SEHNR, FQNEAQ (reference sequence). The CDR3 region has the DNA TGTGCCAGCACAGGGGGTGGAAAACTGTTTTTT. Translation gives CASTGGGKLFF. The full variable domain, rest sourced from reference TRBV7-9 and TRBJ1-4, is DTGVSQNPRHKITKRGQNVTFRCDPISEHNRLYWYRQTLGQGPEFLTYFQNEAQLEKSRLLSDRFSAERPKGSFSTLEIQRTEQGDSAMYLCASTGGGKLFFGSGTQLSVL.

The J gene is TRBJ2-1, the V gene TRBV27; D call uncertain. V shed 4 bases and J shed 5 bases, with 6 bases lying between them. CDR3 length equals 12 residues. Looked up from germline, CDR1 is MNHEY and CDR2 is SMNVEV (reference sequence). In nucleotides, the CDR3 is TGTGCCAGCAGTTCCCCCAACAATGAGCAGTTCTTC. Translation gives CASSSPNNEQFF.

The J gene is TRBJ2-7, the V gene TRBV15; 11 nucleotides match TRBD2. The CDR3 runs 15 residues. J was trimmed by 2 bases and V by 1 base; bases with no gene match: 1. Germline CDR1 and CDR2: LNHNV and YYDKDF (reference sequence). The chain's CDR3 is CATSRAGLAAYEQYF. CDR3 bases: TGTGCCACCAGCAGAGCGGGACTAGCGGCCTACGAGCAGTACTTC.

V gene TRBV6-5 combines with J gene TRBJ2-7; possibly TRBD1 for D (5 bases). Germline CDR1 reads MNHEY; CDR2 reads SVGAGI. The CDR3 is made up of 11 amino acids. V lost 6 bases, J lost 4 bases, and 7 bases lay in between. CDR3 bases: TGTGCCAGCAGAGGGGTTTACGAGCAGTACTTC. It translates to CASRGVYEQYF.

V is TRBV6-6 and J is TRBJ1-1; maybe TRBD1 (6 bases). The CDR3 totals 14 residues. Deletions cut 5 bases from V and 2 bases from J, with 12 bases between. Per germline, CDR1 MNHNY and CDR2 SVGAGI (reference sequence). This CDR3 is CASSRGQFNTEAFF. CDR3 coding DNA: TGTGCCAGCAGTCGCGGACAGTTTAACACTGAAGCTTTCTTT.

This clone occurred once. This chain uses TRBV30 with TRBJ2-7, with 9 bases fitting TRBD1. This CDR3 has 13 residues. J lost 5 bases, V lost 2 bases, and 4 bases had no gene match. Germline V gives CDR1 GTSNPN, CDR2 SVGIG (reference sequence). CDR3 in amino acids: CAWSNRGQDEQYF. CDR3 DNA sequence: TGTGCCTGGAGTAACAGGGGGCAGGACGAGCAGTACTTC.

The J gene is TRBJ2-7, the V gene TRBV15; 9 nucleotides agree with TRBD1. This CDR3 comprises 22 residues. The trim removed 0 bases at V and 2 bases at J, leaving 23 bases unmatched. The germline CDR1 and CDR2 sequences are LNHNV and YYDKDF (reference sequence). CDR3: CATSRDRPRDRVFRMAPYEQYF. CDR3 DNA: TGTGCCACCAGCAGAGATCGGCCTCGGGACAGGGTATTCCGGATGGCCCCCTACGAGCAGTACTTC. Full variable domain (remainder filled in from reference TRBV15 and TRBJ2-7): DAMVIQNPRYQVTQFGKPVTLSCSQTLNHNVMYWYQQKSSQAPKLLFHYYDKDFNNEADTPDNFQSRRPNTSFCFLDIRSPGLGDTAMYLCATSRDRPRDRVFRMAPYEQYFGPGTRLTVT.

This chain joins TRBV18 and TRBJ2-3; D possibly corresponds to TRBD2 (5 bases). Trimming left V 2 bases short and J 0 bases short, with 9 bases between. CDR1 and CDR2 (germline): KGHSH, LQKENI. This CDR3 has 15 amino acids. The CDR3 DNA follows: TGTGCCAGCTCACCAGGGGAGCCTAGCACAGATACGCAGTATTTT. Amino acid sequence: CASSPGEPSTDTQYF.

This chain uses TRBV7-6 with TRBJ2-3; D is perhaps TRBD1 (6 bases). Germline CDR1 is SGHVS and CDR2 is FNYEAQ. This CDR3 spans 15 amino acids. Deletions cut 5 bases from V and 3 bases from J, with 15 bases between. The CDR3: CASSTSGESTDTQYF. The CDR3, as DNA: TGTGCCAGCAGCACTTCAGGGGAGAGTACAGATACGCAGTATTTT.

V is TRBV6-5 and J is TRBJ2-1, with TRBD2 identical over 8 bases. The V segment lost 4 bases and the J segment 13 bases; nucleotides outside the gene matches: 18. Germline V gene sequence: CDR1 MNHEY, CDR2 SVGAGI. This CDR3 contains 16 residues. The CDR3 loop is CASSLGLRGGVGEQFF. The CDR3 nucleotides are TGTGCCAGCAGTTTAGGCCTCCGGGGGGGAGTGGGTGAACAGTTCTTC.

The chain uses TRBV6-6 and TRBJ1-5; the D is unclear. The CDR3 extends over 16 amino acids. Germline V gene lookup returns CDR1 MNHNY and CDR2 SVGAGI (reference sequence). V lost 6 bases, J lost 1 base, and 16 bases lay in between. The CDR3 sequence: CASRLTSGYSNQPQHF. The CDR3 DNA is TGTGCCAGCAGGCTTACCTCAGGATACAGCAATCAGCCCCAGCATTTT.

CDR3 sequence (DNA): TGTGCCAGCAGCTGGGGAGGGGCATCCGACTCCTACAATGAGCAGTTCTTC. Translating gives CASSWGGASDSYNEQFF. The chain is built from TRBV11-2 and TRBJ2-1; 7 positions agree with TRBD2. CDR3 length: 17 residues. Germline V gene lookup returns CDR1 SGHAT and CDR2 FQNNGV. The V gene end was trimmed by 4 bases and the J gene end by 0 bases; junction bases not matched to a gene: 9. Drawing the rest from reference TRBV11-2 and TRBJ2-1, the complete variable domain is EAGVAQSPRYKIIEKRQSVAFWCNPISGHATLYWYQQILGQGPKLLIQFQNNGVVDDSQLPKDRFSAERLKGVDSTLKIQPAKLEDSAVYLCASSWGGASDSYNEQFFGPGTRLTVL.

V is TRBV29-1 and J is TRBJ2-7; TRBD2 agrees at 9 bases. Germline V gives CDR1 SQVTM, CDR2 ANQGSEA. With 5 bases clipped from V and 0 bases from J, the junction kept 2 bases outside the gene matches. This CDR3 region has 13 residues. CDR3: CSVRGRASYEQYF. CDR3 DNA: TGCAGCGTTCGCGGGAGGGCCTCCTACGAGCAGTACTTC.

The genes are TRBV7-8 and TRBJ1-5; 7 nucleotides align to TRBD1. The CDR3 spans 18 residues. The germline V gene encodes CDR1 SGHVS and CDR2 FQNEAQ. Trimming at V came to 1 base and at J to 1 base, leaving 10 bases not matched to a gene. The CDR3 DNA sequence: TGTGCCAGCAGCTTAGACAGGCAATTGACAGGGAGCAATCAGCCCCAGCATTTT. As protein: CASSLDRQLTGSNQPQHF.

The genes are TRBV27 and TRBJ2-1, with D possibly being TRBD2 (5 bases). V gave up 8 bases and J gave up 2 bases, with 10 bases separating them. Germline assignment: CDR1 MNHEY and CDR2 SMNVEV (reference sequence). The CDR3 length is 13 residues. In DNA form, the CDR3 reads TGTGCCAGCGCCCCGGGGACCTACAATGAGCAGTTCTTC. Its translation: CASAPGTYNEQFF.

The CDR3 here is CASSRANYGYTF. In DNA, the CDR3 is TGTGCCAGCAGCAGGGCAAACTATGGCTACACCTTC. The rearrangement uses TRBV6-1 and TRBJ1-2; maybe TRBD1 (5 bases). This CDR3 has 12 amino acids. V was shortened by 6 bases and J by 2 bases, with 7 bases between the two germline ends. Germline assignment: CDR1 MNHNS and CDR2 SASEGT.